This entry features one T cell receptor beta chain sequence. Its antigen is unidentified. A far more abundant clone sits one base away, making this likely a read error. Here immunoSEQ multiplex PCR was the method, and the copy in TCRdb shows in-frame clones only, minus some. The sample lists about 96,000 clones; around 47% were seen once. The record originates from a study of shared clonotypes between healthy human individuals. Whole-study findings and limits: Investigators collected only blood, and repertoires in tissues likely differ.

The V gene's germline CDR1 is MDHEN and CDR2 SYDVKM. This CDR3 has 14 amino acids. V shed 1 base and J shed 7 bases, with 11 bases lying between them. This TCR was sampled from a woman aged 40 to 50 in good health. Some clones in this sample may be carry-over from other donors' samples. This chain uses TRBV28 with TRBJ1-3, with a tentative D call TRBD1 (6 bases). The sample taken for sequencing was PBMCs. The CDR3, as DNA: TGTGCCAGCAGTTTATCCGCGGGACACAACACCATATATTTT. This translates into CASSLSAGHNTIYF.